These T cell receptor beta chains were read from a single sample in a study of OX40 agonist ivuxolimab in advanced cancers. TCRdb's copy holds only in-frame clones and misses some; the assay was immunoSEQ multiplex PCR. The table lists about 96,000 clones, about nine tenths of them singletons, with around 1.6% in the top ten. Specimen: CD4+ or CD8+ T cells sorted from blood, collected in a trial of the OX40 agonist ivuxolimab. Every receptor here comes from an adult with an advanced solid tumor such as melanoma, head and neck, liver or kidney cancer. The CDR3 runs from the conserved cysteine through the conserved F or W. The order of the fields is clone size, J gene, V gene, D gene, CDR3 DNA, CDR3 protein. A D gene is named only where the DNA matches it firmly. Some rows have no size entry. The others give once, few or many, or a class for an expanded clone.

>few|TRBJ2-1|TRBV6-4|-
TGTGCCAGCAGTGGGGGGACTGGAAAATACAATGAGCAGTTCTTC
CASSGGTGKYNEQFF
>many|TRBJ2-7|TRBV30|-
TGTGCCTGGGCGGGACAGATGGGCTACGAGCAGTACTTC
CAWAGQMGYEQYF
>-|TRBJ1-1|TRBV28|TRBD1
TGTGCCAGCCACCCAGGGGGGCAGCGGAACACTGAAGCTTTCTTT
CASHPGGQRNTEAFF
>once|TRBJ2-1|TRBV19|-
TGTGCCAGTAGTCCCAATGAGTTCGATGAGCAGTTCTTC
CASSPNEFDEQFF
>-|TRBJ2-1|TRBV7-2|TRBD2
TGTGCCAGCAGCGGACTAGCGCGCGCTTACTACAATGAGCAGTTCTTC
CASSGLARAYYNEQFF
>-|TRBJ2-2|TRBV18|TRBD2
TGTGCCAGCTCACCATTTTCCGGCAGCGGGAGAACCGGGGAGCTGTTTTTT
CASSPFSGSGRTGELFF
>-|TRBJ1-4|TRBV5-1|-
TGCGCCAGCAGCCTGGGATCGACTAATGAAAAACTGTTTTTT
CASSLGSTNEKLFF
>-|TRBJ1-2|TRBV10-3|TRBD1
TGTGCCATCAGTTCACAGGGGAACTATGGCTACACCTTC
CAISSQGNYGYTF
>-|TRBJ2-3|TRBV7-3|TRBD2
TGTGCCAGCAGCTTAGCGGGAGGTCATAGCACAGATACGCAGTATTTT
CASSLAGGHSTDTQYF
>-|TRBJ1-1|TRBV11-1|-
TGTGCCAGCAGCTTAAGTCGGTTCACTGAAGCTTTCTTT
CASSLSRFTEAFF
>once|TRBJ2-5|TRBV11-3|TRBD2
TGTGCCAGCAGCCCCAGTAGCGGGAGTAGGGAGACCCAGTACTTC
CASSPSSGSRETQYF
>-|TRBJ2-1|TRBV11-1|TRBD2
TGTGCCAGCAGTCTCGGACTAGCCTACAATGAGCAGTTCTTC
CASSLGLAYNEQFF
>-|TRBJ2-3|TRBV4-2|-
TGTGCCAGCAGCCTGTCACATGGTACGCAGTATTTT
CASSLSHGTQYF
>-|TRBJ1-1|TRBV11-2|TRBD1
TGTGCCAGCAGCTTAGTCCAGGGGGTCACTGAAGCTTTCTTT
CASSLVQGVTEAFF
>once|TRBJ2-1|TRBV11-2|-
TGTGCCAGCAGCTTAGTGCGGGTAAATGAGCAGTTCTTC
CASSLVRVNEQFF
>-|TRBJ1-1|TRBV28|-
TGTGCCAGCAGTTTTGGGGGTCCAAACACTGAAGCTTTCTTT
CASSFGGPNTEAFF
>-|TRBJ2-1|TRBV6-5|TRBD1
TGTGCCAGCAGACTCGGGACAGGTCACAATGAGCAGTTCTTC
CASRLGTGHNEQFF
>-|TRBJ1-2|TRBV11-2|-
TGTGCCACCTCCCCTGACAGATGGTATGGCTACACCTTC
CATSPDRWYGYTF
>-|TRBJ2-7|TRBV5-4|-
TGTGCCAGCAGCCCCTCGGGGACGGTGACCTACGAGCAGTACTTC
CASSPSGTVTYEQYF
>-|TRBJ2-7|TRBV6-1|TRBD1
TGTGCCAGCAGTTATTCGGGACAGTACGAGCAGTACTTC
CASSYSGQYEQYF
>-|TRBJ1-2|TRBV6-6|-
TGTGCCAGCACCAATCGAGGGGGTAACTATGGCTACACCTTC
CASTNRGGNYGYTF
>-|TRBJ2-1|TRBV2|TRBD2
TGTGCCAGCAAGTTGGGGACTAGCGGGACAAATGAGCAGTTCTTC
CASKLGTSGTNEQFF
>-|TRBJ2-7|TRBV21-1|-
TGTGCCAGCAGCATATCCCGTACCGCTGGAAGGGGATCCTACGAGCAGTACTTC
CASSISRTAGRGSYEQYF
>-|TRBJ1-5|TRBV6-6|-
TGTGCCAGCAGTTATCAGGGCGAGGAGCCCCAGCATTTT
CASSYQGEEPQHF
>-|TRBJ2-1|TRBV30|-
TGTGCCTGGAGTTGGGAGCGTGTCAACAATGAGCAGTTCTTC
CAWSWERVNNEQFF
>-|TRBJ1-4|TRBV6-5|TRBD1
TGTGCCAGCAGCCGACAGGGGGTAGGGGAAAAACTGTTTTTT
CASSRQGVGEKLFF
>-|TRBJ1-3|TRBV7-2|-
TGTGCCAGCAGCGGAACCAGCTCTGGAAACACCATATATTTT
CASSGTSSGNTIYF
>-|TRBJ2-5|TRBV2|-
TGTGCCAGCAGTGTTCAGACCGGGGCCAGGACCCAGTACTTC
CASSVQTGARTQYF
>-|TRBJ2-1|TRBV19|TRBD1
TGTGCCAGTAGTGCAGTCCGGGACAGGGAAGGCAATGAGCAGTTCTTC
CASSAVRDREGNEQFF
>-|TRBJ1-1|TRBV19|-
TGTGCCAGTAGTTTTACAGGGAACCTTAACACTGAAGCTTTCTTT
CASSFTGNLNTEAFF
>-|TRBJ1-2|TRBV5-1|-
TGCGCCAGCAGACTCCCAGGGGCCCTCCGAGGCTACACCTTC
CASRLPGALRGYTF
>-|TRBJ2-7|TRBV27|-
TGTGCCAGCAGTTTATTTGCCGGTAGTTTCTACGAGCAGTACTTC
CASSLFAGSFYEQYF
>-|TRBJ2-5|TRBV5-5|-
TGTGCCAGCAGCCCGTACGGGGGAGAGACCCAGTACTTC
CASSPYGGETQYF
>-|TRBJ2-3|TRBV19|TRBD1
TGTGCCAGTAGTACAGGGACAGGGAGGGTAACAGATACGCAGTATTTT
CASSTGTGRVTDTQYF
>-|TRBJ2-1|TRBV30|TRBD2
TGTGCCTGGGATTCCTCTAGGACTAGCGGGAGGTGGGAGCAGTTCTTC
CAWDSSRTSGRWEQFF
>-|TRBJ1-5|TRBV10-1|TRBD1
TGCGCCAGCAGTGTCTCGGACAGGGTGGATCAGCCCCAGCATTTT
CASSVSDRVDQPQHF
>-|TRBJ1-5|TRBV18|TRBD1
TGTGCCAGCTCACTCCGGGACAGGGGTAATCAGCCCCAGCATTTT
CASSLRDRGNQPQHF
>-|TRBJ2-1|TRBV12-5|-
TGTGCTAGTGGTTTGTCCCCGGGGCAAGGGATCGGGAATGAGCAGTTCTTC
CASGLSPGQGIGNEQFF
>-|TRBJ1-4|TRBV18|-
TGTGCCAGCTCACTCAGGGGAACGGGAGAAAAACTGTTTTTT
CASSLRGTGEKLFF